The clone carrying this T cell receptor (beta chain) occurred once. Its specificity is unknown. These data originate in a study of T cell repertoires in cytomegalovirus infection. About the research overall: Indications came from public TCR beta signatures; they pointed to CMV infection and to a matching HLA type. Study-wide results and caveats: What dominated the ex vivo response were HLA-C-restricted CMV-specific TCR beta clonotypes. Summed frequency of shared TCR beta families picked out CMV carriers who also had the relevant HLA.

The CDR3 length is 14 residues. Trimming took off 4 bases at V and 4 bases at J, with 12 bases between the two ends. Per the germline V gene, CDR1 is SGDLS and CDR2 is YYNGEE. TCRdb ran MiXCR on the reads and lists one entry per CDR3 protein. The profile shows roughly 600,000 distinct CDR3 sequences, about 24% of them singletons. The chain recombines TRBV9 with TRBJ1-5, with a tentative D call TRBD1 (5 bases). Sequencing was performed on CD8+ T cells from PBMCs. The sequence was collected from a human donor in good health (CMV status not recorded). Some clones in this sample may be carry-over from other donors' samples. CDR3 DNA: TGTGCCAGCAGCACTGGGGGGACGAATCAGCCCCAGCATTTT. This codes for CASSTGGTNQPQHF.